This T cell receptor (beta chain) was identified in a study of T cells expressing NK-cell markers. Study findings and constraints: The dominant NKG2C+ clonotypes represented about 1.0-7.5% of CD8+ T cells in six donors.

About this clonotype itself: Antigen unknown.

CDR3 length: 14 amino acids. Germline-derived CDR1 and CDR2 are MNHEY and SMNVEV (reference sequence). TCR beta libraries carry UMIs added by 5'RACE template switching. Each CDR3 protein gets one entry in TCRdb, which reprocessed the 5' RACE reads and gives no DNA. This sample's table reports hundreds of thousands of distinct CDR3 sequences. Sequencing used blood T cells: a sorted CD56 or NKG2C T cell subset, CD4+ or CD8+ T cells, or bulk PBMC T cells (not recorded which). The V gene is TRBV27, the J gene TRBJ1-4; TCRdb's D call of TRBD1 is untestable without DNA. The clonotype originates from a woman aged 18 to 75 in good health. CDR3 residues: CASRGGQGGEKLFF.